Listed here are 30 T cell receptor beta chains from one sample, sequenced in a study of T cells after yellow fever vaccination (dated by TCRdb to about 2019). The library came from 5' RACE. TCRdb names Illumina HiSeq 2500 as the instrument used. The public reads were quality trimmed at Q25 with fastp and then assembled into clones with MiXCR by TCRdb, keeping productive beta chains. All rows with the same CDR3 protein become a single entry with the most common DNA and genes. The sample contains some 120,000 distinct CDR3 sequences, 7.4% of them found a single time. Roughly 2.5% of the sample is held by the ten biggest clonotypes. Taken with the paper, the label for treatment or condition translates to: live attenuated yellow fever vaccine strain. Source: CD4+ T cells sorted from PBMCs, taken about 10 days after the first yellow fever vaccination. The receptors were sampled from a man between 18 and 29 years old who received the YFV17D yellow fever vaccine.

About this clonotype itself: A much larger clone sits a single nucleotide away, making a read error possible. J is TRBJ2-3 and V is TRBV6-5; D may be TRBD2 (5 bases). The CDR3 length is 16 residues. Germline V gene data show CDR1 as MNHEY and CDR2 as SVGAGI. CDR3 DNA: TGTGCCTGCAGTTCCCCGACTATAGCTAGCACAGATACGCAGTATTTT. Translation gives CACSSPTIASTDTQYF.

This clonotype appeared many times. The V gene is TRBV29-1, the J gene TRBJ1-2; D remains unclear. CDR3 size: 12 residues. V lost 7 bases and J lost 0, with 9 bases in between. Germline CDR1 reads SQVTM; CDR2 reads ANQGSEA. In nucleotides, the CDR3 is TGCAGCGCACCGATGGCTAACTATGGCTACACCTTC. Encoded protein: CSAPMANYGYTF. Drawing the rest from reference TRBV29-1 and TRBJ1-2, the complete variable domain is SAVISQKPSRDICQRGTSLTIQCQVDSQVTMMFWYRQQPGQSLTLIATANQGSEATYESGFVIDKFPISRPNLTFSTLTVSNMSPEDSSIYLCSAPMANYGYTFGSGTRLTVV.

V and J are TRBV25-1 and TRBJ1-2; tentatively, D is TRBD1 (5 bases). Germline V CDR1 and CDR2: MGHDK, SYGVNS. Trimming took 2 bases from V and 8 from J, leaving 15 bases between them. This CDR3 is 14 amino acids long. CDR3 loop: CASSEELGGAGYTF. The CDR3 DNA reads TGTGCCAGCAGTGAAGAGTTGGGGGGAGCGGGCTACACCTTC.

This clonotype was observed many times. The chain carries TRBV11-2 and TRBJ2-7; the match to TRBD2 covers 7 bases. The CDR3 covers 16 residues. V lost 7 bases, J lost 0 bases, and 12 bases stayed unmatched. Germline assignment: CDR1 SGHAT and CDR2 FQNNGV. The CDR3 DNA sequence: TGTGCCAGCACCCACAGTGTGCGGGGGTACTCCTACGAGCAGTACTTC. Amino acids: CASTHSVRGYSYEQYF.

This clonotype appeared many times. The rearrangement links TRBV12-3 or TRBV12-4 to TRBJ2-7; D possibly corresponds to TRBD1 (6 bases). The V end was cut by 6 bases, the J end by 7 bases, with 16 bases between. This CDR3 has 13 amino acids. CDR3 amino acids: CASRLQGLGEQYF. As DNA, the CDR3 is TGTGCCAGCAGGTTACAGGGTCTGGGAGAGCAGTACTTC.

This clonotype was picked up many times. The junction and the germline gene differ at one end; a read error may be behind it. The chain combines TRBV4-3 with TRBJ1-5, with 8 nucleotides matching TRBD1. The CDR3 extends over 16 amino acids. The germline gives CDR1 LGHNA, CDR2 YSLEER. The CDR3, as DNA: TGCGCCAGCAGCCCGAACGAGCCAGGGGGCAAACAGCCCCAGCATTTT. As protein: CASSPNEPGGKQPQHF.

This clonotype was picked up many times. This chain joins TRBV12-3 or TRBV12-4 and TRBJ2-3; TRBD1 aligns across 7 bases. J lost 4 bases, V lost 0 bases, and 7 bases had no gene match. This CDR3 has 16 amino acids. CDR3 coding DNA: TGTGCCAGCAGTTTAGCTTACAGGGGTAGATCAGATACGCAGTATTTT. This codes for CASSLAYRGRSDTQYF.

This clonotype was recorded at least ten times. The chain carries TRBV24-1 and TRBJ2-1, with D perhaps matching TRBD1 or TRBD2 (5 bases each). CDR1 and CDR2 (germline): KGHDR, SFDVKD. The V and J ends lost 3 bases and 1 base respectively, with 12 bases between them. The length of the CDR3 is 16 residues. CDR3 residues: CATSDAGASSYNEQFF. CDR3 DNA: TGTGCCACCAGTGATGCCGGGGCCTCGTCCTACAATGAGCAGTTCTTC.

In this sample, this clonotype turned up once. A single base separates this from a much larger clone, so it may be a read error. V gene TRBV5-1 combines with J gene TRBJ2-3; 8 nucleotides align to TRBD2. Germline assignment: CDR1 SGHRS and CDR2 YFSETQ. With V trimmed by 2 bases and J by 9 bases, 8 bases remained unmatched. The CDR3 has 14 residues. The DNA of the CDR3 is TGCGCCAGCAGCTTTGATGGCGGGGGGCTCACGCAGTATTTT. This translates into CASSFDGGGLTQYF.

This clonotype came up many times. V is TRBV20-1 and J is TRBJ2-2; D is ambiguous. V lost 3 bases and J 0 bases, leaving 11 bases between the germline ends. The CDR3 sequence is 15 residues long. In germline, CDR1 is DFQATT, CDR2 SNEGSKA (reference sequence). In DNA, the CDR3 is TGCAGTGCTAGTCACTCCACGGCGAACACCGGGGAGCTGTTTTTT. This sequence encodes CSASHSTANTGELFF.

This clonotype appeared many times. Its ends do not fully match the called genes, so a read error is possible. The chain uses TRBV5-1 and TRBJ2-5; 13 bases are shared with TRBD2. CDR1 is SGHRS and CDR2 is YFSETQ in the germline V gene. This CDR3 has 18 amino acids. In nucleotides, the CDR3 is TGCGTCAGCAGCTGGAGGACTAGCGGGGGACCCACGGGGGAAACCCAGTACTTC. Translated: CVSSWRTSGGPTGETQYF.

To note about this clonotype: This may stem from a read error, because a much larger clone lies one nucleotide away. The CDR3 protein is CVSSVDRRLNQPQHF. DNA of the CDR3: TGTGTCAGCAGTGTGGACAGGCGGCTCAATCAGCCCCAGCATTTT. The J gene is TRBJ1-5, the V gene TRBV12-3 or TRBV12-4; 7 nucleotides line up with TRBD1. The length of the CDR3 is 15 residues.

As concerns this clonotype: Possible read error: a much larger clone is one base away. This chain uses TRBV4-1 with TRBJ2-5; TRBD2 matches 7 bases. Germline-derived CDR1 and CDR2 are MGHRA and YSYEKL. V lost 3 bases to trimming and J lost 6 bases; unmatched junction nucleotides: 7. The CDR3 spans 14 residues. The CDR3 DNA sequence: TGCGCCAGCAGCCAGCCCAGGACTAGACAGACCCAGTACTTC. This translates into CASSQPRTRQTQYF.

This clonotype was seen ten or more times. The gene calls are TRBV20-1 and TRBJ2-1; weak D call: TRBD2 (6 bases). Germline CDR1 is DFQATT and CDR2 is SNEGSKA (reference sequence). Trimming left V 2 bases short and J 2 bases short, with 10 bases between. This CDR3 region has 14 residues. CDR3 coding DNA: TGCAGTGCTAGACCCTGGACTACCTACAATGAGCAGTTCTTC. This translates into CSARPWTTYNEQFF.

The sample holds many counts of this clonotype. V usage is TRBV7-9 and J usage is TRBJ2-4; the match to TRBD2 covers 10 bases. The germline CDR1 and CDR2 sequences are SEHNR and FQNEAQ (reference sequence). This CDR3 is built from 14 residues. Trimming cost V 7 bases and J 9 bases; bases outside gene matches: 9. CDR3 region: CASTFLAGDGIQYF. DNA of the CDR3: TGTGCCAGCACCTTTCTAGCGGGGGATGGCATTCAGTACTTC.

This clonotype was observed at least ten times. The chain is built from TRBV9 and TRBJ2-3, with 10 bases fitting TRBD2. The germline V gene encodes CDR1 SGDLS and CDR2 YYNGEE. CDR3 size: 15 residues. V was pared by 4 bases and J by 4 bases, with 6 bases of the junction left unmatched. CDR3: CASSSASGGADTQYF. CDR3 nucleotide sequence: TGTGCCAGCAGCTCGGCTAGCGGGGGTGCAGATACGCAGTATTTT.

Of note for this clonotype: A clone one base away is much larger, so this may be a read error. CDR3 DNA: TGCAGTGCTAGGGAGGGACAGAGATTAACCGGGGCGCTGTTTTTT. Encoded protein: CSAREGQRLTGALFF. The V call is TRBV20-1, the J call TRBJ2-2, with D maybe TRBD1 (7 bases). Germline V CDR1 and CDR2: DFQATT, SNEGSKA (reference sequence). CDR3 length: 15 amino acids.

This clonotype was seen many times. This chain connects TRBV5-4 to TRBJ1-6; D not resolved. Trimming stripped 4 bases from V and 4 bases from J, with 15 bases between. CDR3 length: 16 amino acids. The V gene's germline CDR1 is SGHNT and CDR2 YYREEE (reference sequence). The chain's CDR3 is CASSQRARSYNSPLHF. The CDR3 DNA reads as TGTGCCAGCAGCCAGAGAGCAAGATCGTATAATTCACCCCTCCACTTT.

This clonotype was seen repeatedly, ten times or more. The genes are TRBV7-2 and TRBJ2-1, with TRBD2 identical over 8 bases. This CDR3 contains 14 residues. The germline gives CDR1 SGHTA, CDR2 FQGNSA. The ends lost 3 bases at V and 8 bases at J; junction bases unmatched: 6. DNA of the CDR3: TGTGCCAGCAGCTTCGCGGGGGGAGGCCATGAGCAGTTCTTC. Protein: CASSFAGGGHEQFF.

At least ten counts were recorded for this clonotype. The chain couples TRBV25-1 to TRBJ2-3, with a tentative D call TRBD2 (6 bases). The CDR3 has 13 residues. With 4 bases removed from V and 3 bases from J, the gap between germline ends came to 8 bases. The germline gives CDR1 MGHDK, CDR2 SYGVNS. The CDR3 spells CASSGRGTDTQYF. As DNA, the CDR3 is TGTGCCAGCAGTGGCCGGGGGACAGATACGCAGTATTTT. Together with reference TRBV25-1 and TRBJ2-3, the CDR3 gives the full variable domain: EADIYQTPRYLVIGTGKKITLECSQTMGHDKMYWYQQDPGMELHLIHYSYGVNSTEKGDLSSESTVSRIRTEHFPLTLESARPSHTSQYLCASSGRGTDTQYFGPGTRLTVL.

This clonotype was counted at least ten times. The chain recombines TRBV7-9 with TRBJ2-3; 8 bases map to TRBD2. Losses at the gene ends were 5 bases for V and 3 bases for J; bases not matched to a gene: 19. Looked up from germline, CDR1 is SEHNR and CDR2 is FQNEAQ (reference sequence). The length of the CDR3 is 19 residues. CDR3 residues: CASSPDASGGRKKTDTQYF. The CDR3 DNA follows: TGTGCCAGCAGCCCGGATGCCAGCGGGGGCCGTAAAAAAACAGATACGCAGTATTTT.

There are a few counts of this clonotype. V gene TRBV7-2 combines with J gene TRBJ2-7; no firm D call. This CDR3 is built from 11 residues. Trimming shortened V by 5 bases and J by 6 bases, and 8 bases separated the two germline ends. CDR1 and CDR2 from the germline V gene are SGHTA and FQGNSA. For the CDR3, the DNA is TGTGCCAGCAGCGGGCAGGTCGAGCAGTACTTC. Translation: CASSGQVEQYF.

This clonotype was counted many times. The chain is built from TRBV11-1 and TRBJ2-3; D is unresolved. V lost 1 base to trimming and J lost 3 bases, with 8 bases between them. CDR1 and CDR2 from the germline V gene are SGHAT and FQDESV (reference sequence). The CDR3 sequence is 14 residues long. CDR3: CASSLDAGTDTQYF. Written as DNA, the CDR3 is TGTGCCAGCAGCTTAGACGCCGGGACAGATACGCAGTATTTT.

The sample holds many counts of this clonotype. J is TRBJ2-3 and V is TRBV5-1, with D tentatively TRBD1 (6 bases). The ends were cut back, 7 bases at V and 1 base at J, with 19 bases in the middle. CDR3 length: 16 amino acids. Germline CDR1 and CDR2: SGHRS and YFSETQ. The CDR3 DNA is TGCGCCAGCCAAACTTTACAGGGTATGGGCACAGATACGCAGTATTTT. Amino acid sequence: CASQTLQGMGTDTQYF. Using reference TRBV5-1 and TRBJ2-3 for the parts outside the CDR3, the full variable domain is KAGVTQTPRYLIKTRGQQVTLSCSPISGHRSVSWYQQTPGQGLQFLFEYFSETQRNKGNFPGRFSGRQFSNSRSEMNVSTLELGDSALYLCASQTLQGMGTDTQYFGPGTRLTVL.

At least ten counts were recorded for this clonotype. The V and J genes are TRBV12-3 or TRBV12-4 and TRBJ2-7; D is unresolved. V lost 3 bases to trimming and J lost 2 bases, with 5 bases between them. The CDR3 has 12 amino acids. The DNA for the CDR3 is TGTGCCAGCAGTTTTGGCCCCTACGAGCAGTACTTC. It encodes CASSFGPYEQYF.

This clonotype was seen ten or more times. Here the CDR3 reads CASSLQGLREKLFF. CDR3 nucleotide sequence: TGCGCCAGCAGCTTACAGGGGTTACGGGAAAAACTGTTTTTT. The chain recombines TRBV5-1 with TRBJ1-4, with TRBD1 matching over 7 bases. J lost 8 bases, V lost 2 bases, and 6 bases had no gene match. Germline lookup yields CDR1 SGHRS and CDR2 YFSETQ. This CDR3 is 14 amino acids long.

In this sample, this clonotype turned up many times. V is TRBV20-1 and J is TRBJ2-4, with 7 bases aligning to TRBD1. CDR1 and CDR2 from the germline V gene are DFQATT and SNEGSKA (reference sequence). This CDR3 has 15 residues. Trimming at V came to 3 bases and at J to 0 bases, leaving 5 bases not matched to a gene. CDR3 region: CSASGDRVAKNIQYF. CDR3 in DNA: TGCAGTGCTAGCGGGGACAGAGTAGCCAAAAACATTCAGTACTTC.

This clonotype was found many times. The chain has TRBV24-1 and TRBJ2-3; TRBD1 is a possible D gene (5 bases). There are 15 residues in the CDR3. Germline V lookup: CDR1 KGHDR, CDR2 SFDVKD. V gave up 5 bases and J gave up 1 base, with 12 bases separating them. CDR3 residues: CATSADGQGTDTQYF. The CDR3 DNA reads as TGTGCCACCAGTGCAGACGGACAAGGCACAGATACGCAGTATTTT.

This clonotype was counted at least ten times. The V gene is TRBV20-1, the J gene TRBJ2-3, with 11 bases lining up with TRBD2. CDR1 is DFQATT, CDR2 SNEGSKA, per germline (reference sequence). The length of the CDR3 is 13 residues. The J segment lost 6 bases and the V segment lost 3 bases, leaving 2 bases of the junction unmatched. CDR3: CSARTSGVDTQYF. As DNA, the CDR3 is TGCAGTGCTAGGACTAGCGGGGTCGATACGCAGTATTTT.

In its sample, this clonotype was seen many times. The J gene is TRBJ2-3, the V gene TRBV4-2; 15 bases align to TRBD2. Germline V gene sequence: CDR1 LGHNA, CDR2 YNFKEQ. V shed 3 bases and J 2 bases; nucleotides not matched to a gene: 3. The CDR3 covers 17 residues. CDR3 in amino acids: CASSQGLAGGVTDTQYF. As DNA, the CDR3 is TGTGCCAGCAGCCAGGGACTAGCGGGGGGTGTCACAGATACGCAGTATTTT.